Each of the 10 T cell receptor beta chains below was sequenced from the same sample in a study of control samples from healthy donors and cancer patients. The table came from immunoSEQ multiplex PCR; TCRdb's copy has only in-frame clones and leaves some out. The sample carries fewer than 200,000 clones, approximately 90% recorded once. Sequenced input: blood. The receptors originated from a man aged 30 to 45 in good health.

This chain uses TRBV7-2 with TRBJ1-1; TRBD1 matches 8 bases. Losses at the gene ends were 5 bases for V and 6 bases for J; bases not matched to a gene: 8. CDR3 length equals 14 residues. Germline CDR1 and CDR2: SGHTA and FQGNSA. The CDR3 DNA is TGTGCCAGCAGCCCATGGACAGGGCGGGCTGAAGCTTTCTTT. Protein: CASSPWTGRAEAFF.

The rearrangement joins TRBV19 to TRBJ2-2; D might be TRBD2 (6 bases). Germline V CDR1 and CDR2: LNHDA, SQIVND (reference sequence). CDR3 length equals 14 residues. Between the trimmed V and J ends, which lost 9 bases and 3 bases, there was a span of 14 bases. CDR3 DNA sequence: TGTGCCAGCCGACCCGGGAGCGACACCGGGGAGCTGTTTTTT. This gives the protein CASRPGSDTGELFF. The whole variable domain, remainder taken from reference TRBV19 and TRBJ2-2, is DGGITQSPKYLFRKEGQNVTLSCEQNLNHDAMYWYRQDPGQGLRLIYYSQIVNDFQKGDIAEGYSVSREKKESFPLTVTSAQKNPTAFYLCASRPGSDTGELFFGEGSRLTVL.

V gene TRBV9 combines with J gene TRBJ1-6; D is undetermined. The germline CDR1 and CDR2 sequences are SGDLS and YYNGEE. The CDR3 runs to 12 residues. Deletions cut 4 bases from V and 3 bases from J, with 2 bases between. CDR3 amino acids: CASSRYNSPLHF. The DNA of the CDR3 is TGTGCCAGCAGCCGCTATAATTCACCCCTCCACTTT.

This clone has only one observation. The chain employs TRBV19 and TRBJ2-4; D might be TRBD2 (5 bases). The CDR3 is made up of 13 amino acids. Trimming shortened V by 2 bases and J by 9 bases, and 11 bases separated the two germline ends. Germline loops: CDR1 LNHDA, CDR2 SQIVND (reference sequence). The CDR3 DNA reads TGTGCCAGTAGTATAACACTAGTAACCATTCAGTACTTC. Encoded protein: CASSITLVTIQYF.

The chain is built from TRBV28 and TRBJ2-1, with TRBD2 identical over 10 bases. Losses at the gene ends were 7 bases for V and 13 bases for J; bases not matched to a gene: 16. Germline assignment: CDR1 MDHEN and CDR2 SYDVKM. CDR3 length: 15 residues. The CDR3 bases are TGTGCCAGCATTCAGGGCGGTAGCGGGAGGAAGGAACAGTTCTTC. Translation gives CASIQGGSGRKEQFF.

Turning to this clone: Within the sample, other DNA sequences also encode this same CDR3. The chain combines TRBV19 with TRBJ2-7; unclear D gene. CDR3 length: 13 residues. The germline V gene has CDR1 LNHDA and CDR2 SQIVND (reference sequence). Between the trimmed V and J ends, which lost 3 bases and 1 base, there was a span of 7 bases. The CDR3 region has the DNA TGTGCCAGTAGTATTGGCGGATCCTACGAGCAGTACTTC. This sequence encodes CASSIGGSYEQYF.

Written as DNA, the CDR3 is TGTGCCAGCAGCATGGTGGGACAGGGGAATGCACCCCTCCACTTT. Translation gives CASSMVGQGNAPLHF. J is TRBJ1-6 and V is TRBV6-5; 10 bases are shared with TRBD1. Germline values: CDR1 MNHEY, CDR2 SVGAGI. The CDR3 has 15 residues. V trimming: 6 bases; J trimming: 11 bases; junction bases outside the gene matches: 10.

The chain couples TRBV2 to TRBJ2-7; D is uncertain. The CDR3 is made up of 10 amino acids. Trimming stripped 7 bases from V and 2 bases from J, with 3 bases between. Germline assignment: CDR1 SNHLY and CDR2 FYNNEI. The CDR3 nucleotides read TGTGCCAGCAAGACCTACGAGCAGTACTTC. It is translated as CASKTYEQYF.

Worth noting for this clone: Relative to the germline gene, one junction end is altered; a read error may explain this. The V gene is TRBV10-3, the J gene TRBJ2-5; no reliable D call. Germline assignment: CDR1 ENHRY and CDR2 SYGVKD. The CDR3 consists of 9 residues. The CDR3 loop reads CAISVLRDF. The CDR3, as DNA: TGTGCCATCAGTGTACTCCGGGACTTC.

This rearrangement joins TRBV19 to TRBJ1-6; D remains ambiguous. This CDR3 is built from 16 residues. The V gene's germline CDR1 is LNHDA and CDR2 SQIVND (reference sequence). V lost 7 bases and J 0 bases, leaving 13 bases between the germline ends. CDR3 in DNA: TGTGCCAGTACCGTTGGAAGGAGCTCCTATAATTCACCCCTCCACTTT. Its protein product is CASTVGRSSYNSPLHF. The full variable domain, with the rest looked up from reference TRBV19 and TRBJ1-6, is DGGITQSPKYLFRKEGQNVTLSCEQNLNHDAMYWYRQDPGQGLRLIYYSQIVNDFQKGDIAEGYSVSREKKESFPLTVTSAQKNPTAFYLCASTVGRSSYNSPLHFGNGTRLTVT.